The source of this T cell receptor (beta chain) is a study of cytomegalovirus exposure and HLA in healthy donors. Overall study findings and caveats: Information on immune exposure was restricted to one variable (CMV serostatus). A later analysis linked a missense variant in DCLRE1C to the trimming of TCR beta V and J genes.

PCR primers comprised 60 Vbeta and 13 Jbeta primers. The protocol was immunoSEQ multiplex PCR, while the TCRdb copy is restricted to in-frame clones and leaves out a portion. This sample yields some 200,000 clones, of which about 80% are seen a single time; less than 3% belongs to the top ten. Of note for this clone: Its antigen is unknown.

V shed 2 bases and J shed 0 bases, with 10 bases lying between them. CDR3 length equals 15 residues. The germline V gene encodes CDR1 SGHRS and CDR2 YFSETQ. The sequencing sample was made of PBMCs. This TCR was sampled from a woman aged 55-70 years in good health and CMV-seropositive. The chain is built from TRBV5-1 and TRBJ2-3; D is unclear. CDR3 residues: CASSFTTGSTDTQYF. In DNA, the CDR3 is TGCGCCAGCAGCTTTACCACGGGTAGCACAGATACGCAGTATTTT.